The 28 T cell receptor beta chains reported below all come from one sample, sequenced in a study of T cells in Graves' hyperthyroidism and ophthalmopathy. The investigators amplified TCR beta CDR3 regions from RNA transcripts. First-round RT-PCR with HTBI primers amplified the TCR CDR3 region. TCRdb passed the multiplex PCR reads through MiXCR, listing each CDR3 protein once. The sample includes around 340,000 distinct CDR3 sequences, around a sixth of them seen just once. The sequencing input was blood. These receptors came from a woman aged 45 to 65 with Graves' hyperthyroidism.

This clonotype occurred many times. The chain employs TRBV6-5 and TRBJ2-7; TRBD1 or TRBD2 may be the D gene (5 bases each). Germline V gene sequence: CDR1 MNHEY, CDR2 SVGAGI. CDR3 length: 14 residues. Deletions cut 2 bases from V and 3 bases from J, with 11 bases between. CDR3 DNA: TGTGCCAGCAGTTACAGGATGAGGGGCTACGAGCAGTACTTC. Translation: CASSYRMRGYEQYF.

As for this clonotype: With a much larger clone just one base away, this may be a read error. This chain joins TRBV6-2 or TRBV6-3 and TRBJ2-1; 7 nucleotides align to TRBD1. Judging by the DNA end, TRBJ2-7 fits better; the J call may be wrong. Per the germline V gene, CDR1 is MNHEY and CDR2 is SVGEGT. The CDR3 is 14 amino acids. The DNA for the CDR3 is TGTGCCAGCAGTCTACAGGGGTTCTACAATGAGCAGTACTTC. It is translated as CASSLQGFYNEQYF.

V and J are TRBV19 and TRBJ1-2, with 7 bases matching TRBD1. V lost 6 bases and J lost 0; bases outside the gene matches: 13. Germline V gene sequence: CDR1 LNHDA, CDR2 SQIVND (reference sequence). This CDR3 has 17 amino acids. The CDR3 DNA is TGTGCCAGTAGGGGACCGGGACAGCCTTCCTCTAACTATGGCTACACCTTC. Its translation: CASRGPGQPSSNYGYTF.

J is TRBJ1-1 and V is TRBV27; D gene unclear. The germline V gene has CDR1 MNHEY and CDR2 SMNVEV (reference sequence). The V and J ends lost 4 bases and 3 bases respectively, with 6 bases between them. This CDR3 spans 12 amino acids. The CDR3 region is CASSSADTEAFF. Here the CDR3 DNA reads TGTGCCAGCAGTTCCGCTGACACTGAAGCTTTCTTT.

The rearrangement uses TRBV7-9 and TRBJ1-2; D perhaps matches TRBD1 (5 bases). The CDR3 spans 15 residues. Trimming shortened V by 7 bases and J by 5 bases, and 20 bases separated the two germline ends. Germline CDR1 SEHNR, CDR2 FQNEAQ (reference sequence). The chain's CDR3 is CASTTQGGREYGYTF. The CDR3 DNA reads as TGTGCCAGCACCACTCAGGGAGGGAGGGAATATGGCTACACCTTC. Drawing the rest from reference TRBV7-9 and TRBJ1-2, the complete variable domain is DTGVSQNPRHKITKRGQNVTFRCDPISEHNRLYWYRQTLGQGPEFLTYFQNEAQLEKSRLLSDRFSAERPKGSFSTLEIQRTEQGDSAMYLCASTTQGGREYGYTFGSGTRLTVV.

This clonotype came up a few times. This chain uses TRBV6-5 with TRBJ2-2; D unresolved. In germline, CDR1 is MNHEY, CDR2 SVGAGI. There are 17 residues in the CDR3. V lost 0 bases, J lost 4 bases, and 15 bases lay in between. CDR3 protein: CASSYSSPFMVTGELFF. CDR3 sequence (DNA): TGTGCCAGCAGTTACTCGAGTCCGTTTATGGTCACCGGGGAGCTGTTTTTT.

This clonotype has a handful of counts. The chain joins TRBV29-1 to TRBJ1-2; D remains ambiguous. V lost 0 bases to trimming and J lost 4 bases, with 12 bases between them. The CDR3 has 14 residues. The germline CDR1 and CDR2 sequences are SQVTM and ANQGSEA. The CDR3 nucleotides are TGCAGCGTTGAAGATAGCCCCTCAAGCTATGGCTACACCTTC. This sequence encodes CSVEDSPSSYGYTF.

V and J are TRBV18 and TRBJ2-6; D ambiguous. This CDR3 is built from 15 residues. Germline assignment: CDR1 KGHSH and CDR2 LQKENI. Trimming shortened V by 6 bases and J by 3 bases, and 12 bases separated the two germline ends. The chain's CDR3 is CASSSYKGGANVLTF. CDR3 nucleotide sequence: TGTGCCAGCTCGAGTTACAAAGGTGGGGCCAACGTCCTGACTTTC. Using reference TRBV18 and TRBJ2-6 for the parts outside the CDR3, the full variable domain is NAGVMQNPRHLVRRRGQEARLRCSPMKGHSHVYWYRQLPEEGLKFMVYLQKENIIDESGMPKERFSAEFPKEGPSILRIQQVVRGDSAAYFCASSSYKGGANVLTFGAGSRLTVL.

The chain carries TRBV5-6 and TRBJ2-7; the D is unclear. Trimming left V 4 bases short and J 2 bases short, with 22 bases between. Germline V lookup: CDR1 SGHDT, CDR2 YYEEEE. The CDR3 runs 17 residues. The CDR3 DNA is TGTGCCAGCAGCCCCGGCCACTCAGCGAAGTTACCCTACGAGCAGTACTTC. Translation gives CASSPGHSAKLPYEQYF.

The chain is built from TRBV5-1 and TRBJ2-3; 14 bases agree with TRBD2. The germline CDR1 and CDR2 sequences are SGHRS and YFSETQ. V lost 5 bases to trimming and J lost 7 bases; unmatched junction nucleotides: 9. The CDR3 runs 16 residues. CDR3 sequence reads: CASSSGLAGGRNTQYF. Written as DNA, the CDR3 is TGCGCCAGCAGTTCCGGACTAGCGGGAGGAAGAAATACGCAGTATTTT.

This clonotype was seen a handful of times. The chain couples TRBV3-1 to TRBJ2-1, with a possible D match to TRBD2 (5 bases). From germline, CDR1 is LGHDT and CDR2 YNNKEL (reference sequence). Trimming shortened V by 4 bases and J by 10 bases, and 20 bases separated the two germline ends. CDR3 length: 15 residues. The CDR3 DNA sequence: TGTGCCAGCAGCCCCCCCGACGGGGTAGGACGGGAGCAGTTCTTC. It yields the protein CASSPPDGVGREQFF.

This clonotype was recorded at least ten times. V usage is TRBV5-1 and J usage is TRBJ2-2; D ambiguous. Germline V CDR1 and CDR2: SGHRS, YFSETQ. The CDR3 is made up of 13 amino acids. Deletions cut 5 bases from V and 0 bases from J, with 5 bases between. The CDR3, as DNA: TGCGCCAGCAGGGCACCGAACACCGGGGAGCTGTTTTTT. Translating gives CASRAPNTGELFF. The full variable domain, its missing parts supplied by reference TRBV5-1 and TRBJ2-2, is KAGVTQTPRYLIKTRGQQVTLSCSPISGHRSVSWYQQTPGQGLQFLFEYFSETQRNKGNFPGRFSGRQFSNSRSEMNVSTLELGDSALYLCASRAPNTGELFFGEGSRLTVL.

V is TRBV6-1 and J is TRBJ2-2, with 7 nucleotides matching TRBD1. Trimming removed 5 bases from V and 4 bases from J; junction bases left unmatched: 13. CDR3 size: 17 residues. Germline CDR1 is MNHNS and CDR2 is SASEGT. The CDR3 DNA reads TGTGCCAGCAGTCCTTATCGACAGGGCGTCGGCACCGGGGAGCTGTTTTTT. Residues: CASSPYRQGVGTGELFF.

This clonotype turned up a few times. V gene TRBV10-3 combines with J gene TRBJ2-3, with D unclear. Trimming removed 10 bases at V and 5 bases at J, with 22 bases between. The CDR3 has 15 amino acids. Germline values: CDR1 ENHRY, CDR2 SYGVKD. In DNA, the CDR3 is TGTGCCACCTTCGTGGGCTCCTCCTGGGGAGATACGCAGTATTTT. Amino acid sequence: CATFVGSSWGDTQYF.

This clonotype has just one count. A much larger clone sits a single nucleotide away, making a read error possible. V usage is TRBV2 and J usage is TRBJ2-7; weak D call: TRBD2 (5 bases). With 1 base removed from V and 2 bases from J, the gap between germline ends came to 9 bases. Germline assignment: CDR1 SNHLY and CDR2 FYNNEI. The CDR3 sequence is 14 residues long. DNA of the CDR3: TGTGCCAGCAGTGAAGAGCGGAACACCTACGAGCAGTACGTC. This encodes CASSEERNTYEQYV.

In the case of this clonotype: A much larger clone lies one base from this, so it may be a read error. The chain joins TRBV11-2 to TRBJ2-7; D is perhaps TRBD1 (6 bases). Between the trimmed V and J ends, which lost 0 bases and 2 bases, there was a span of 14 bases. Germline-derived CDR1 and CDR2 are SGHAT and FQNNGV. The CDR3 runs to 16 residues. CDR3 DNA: TGTGCCAGCAGCTTAGACCTGCGGACAGCAGCCTACGAGCAGTACTTC. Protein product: CASSLDLRTAAYEQYF.

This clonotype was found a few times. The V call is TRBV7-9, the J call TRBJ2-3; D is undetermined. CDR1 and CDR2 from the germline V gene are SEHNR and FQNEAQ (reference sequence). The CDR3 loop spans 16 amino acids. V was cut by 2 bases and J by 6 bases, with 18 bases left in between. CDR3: CASSLQMANDLDTQYF. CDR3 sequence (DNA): TGTGCCAGCAGCTTACAGATGGCAAACGATTTGGATACGCAGTATTTT.

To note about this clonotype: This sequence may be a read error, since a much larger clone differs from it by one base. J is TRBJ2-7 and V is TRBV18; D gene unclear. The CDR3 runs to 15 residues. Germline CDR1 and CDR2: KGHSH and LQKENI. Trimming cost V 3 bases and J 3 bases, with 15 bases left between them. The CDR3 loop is CASSPGPGEFYEQYF. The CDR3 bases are TGTGCCAGCTCACCTGGGCCAGGCGAGTTCTACGAGCAGTACTTC.

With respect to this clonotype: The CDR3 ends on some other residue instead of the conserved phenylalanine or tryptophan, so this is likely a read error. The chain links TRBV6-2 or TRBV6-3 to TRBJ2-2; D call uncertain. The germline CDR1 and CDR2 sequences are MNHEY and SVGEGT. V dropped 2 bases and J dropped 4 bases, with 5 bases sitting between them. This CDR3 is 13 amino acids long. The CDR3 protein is CASSYDSTGELFS. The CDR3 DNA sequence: TGTGCCAGCAGTTACGATAGCACCGGGGAGCTGTTTTCT.

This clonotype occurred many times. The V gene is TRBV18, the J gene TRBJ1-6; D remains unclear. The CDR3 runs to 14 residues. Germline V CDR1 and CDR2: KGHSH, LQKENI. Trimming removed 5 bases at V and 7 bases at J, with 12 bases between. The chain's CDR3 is CASSSGRRNSPLHF. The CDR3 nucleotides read TGTGCCAGCTCATCCGGGAGGAGGAATTCACCCCTCCACTTT.

The CDR3 DNA follows: TGCAGTGCGATTACAGGGGGAGCTGAGACCCAGTACTTC. Its protein is CSAITGGAETQYF. The V gene is TRBV20-1, the J gene TRBJ2-5; 8 nucleotides line up with TRBD1. V was pared by 6 bases and J by 5 bases, with 8 bases of the junction left unmatched. The germline V gene encodes CDR1 DFQATT and CDR2 SNEGSKA (reference sequence). The CDR3 has 13 residues.

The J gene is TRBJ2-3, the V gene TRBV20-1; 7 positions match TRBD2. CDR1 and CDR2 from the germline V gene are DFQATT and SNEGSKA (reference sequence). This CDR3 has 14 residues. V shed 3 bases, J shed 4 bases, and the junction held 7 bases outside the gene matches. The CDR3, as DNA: TGCAGTGCTAGCGGCAGCGGGGCCGCAGATACGCAGTATTTT. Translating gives CSASGSGAADTQYF.

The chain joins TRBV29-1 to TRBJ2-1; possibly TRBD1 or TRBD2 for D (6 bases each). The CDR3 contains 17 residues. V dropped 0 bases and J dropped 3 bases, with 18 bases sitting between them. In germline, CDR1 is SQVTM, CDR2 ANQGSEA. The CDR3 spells CSVEDLPGASGYNEQFF. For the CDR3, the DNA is TGCAGCGTTGAAGATCTGCCGGGGGCGTCCGGCTACAATGAGCAGTTCTTC.

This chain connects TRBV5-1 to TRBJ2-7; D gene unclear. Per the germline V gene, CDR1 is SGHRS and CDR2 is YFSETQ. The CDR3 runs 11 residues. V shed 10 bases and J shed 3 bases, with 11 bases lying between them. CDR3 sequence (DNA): TGCGCCCGTACCGCTAGCTACGAGCAGTACTTC. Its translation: CARTASYEQYF.

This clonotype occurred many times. The DNA of the CDR3 is TGTGCCAGCAGTTGGACTAGCGGATACACCGGGGAGCTGTTTTTT. It encodes CASSWTSGYTGELFF. This chain connects TRBV11-1 to TRBJ2-2; 10 nucleotides line up with TRBD2. The trim removed 6 bases at V and 3 bases at J, leaving 4 bases unmatched. Germline assignment: CDR1 SGHAT and CDR2 FQDESV (reference sequence). The CDR3 covers 15 residues. Using reference TRBV11-1 and TRBJ2-2 for the parts outside the CDR3, the full variable domain is EAEVAQSPRYKITEKSQAVAFWCDPISGHATLYWYRQILGQGPELLVQFQDESVVDDSQLPKDRFSAERLKGVDSTLKIQPAELGDSAMYLCASSWTSGYTGELFFGEGSRLTVL.

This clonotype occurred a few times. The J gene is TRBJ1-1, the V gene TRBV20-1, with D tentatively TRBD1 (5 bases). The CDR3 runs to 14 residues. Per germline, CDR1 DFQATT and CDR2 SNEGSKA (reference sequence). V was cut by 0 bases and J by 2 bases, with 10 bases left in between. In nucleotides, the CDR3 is TGCAGTGCTAGAGAGGGACTCATCAACACTGAAGCTTTCTTT. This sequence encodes CSAREGLINTEAFF.

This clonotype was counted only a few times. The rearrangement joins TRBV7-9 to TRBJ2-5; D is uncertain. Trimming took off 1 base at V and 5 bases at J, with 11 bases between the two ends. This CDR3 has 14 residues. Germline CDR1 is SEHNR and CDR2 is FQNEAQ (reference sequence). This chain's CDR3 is CASSLGVSTETQYF. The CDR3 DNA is TGTGCCAGCAGCTTAGGGGTGTCGACGGAGACCCAGTACTTC.

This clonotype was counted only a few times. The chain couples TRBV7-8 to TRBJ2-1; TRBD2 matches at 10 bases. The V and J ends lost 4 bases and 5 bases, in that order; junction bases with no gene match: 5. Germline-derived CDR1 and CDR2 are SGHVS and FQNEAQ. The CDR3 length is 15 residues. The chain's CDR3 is CASSWSSGGHNEQFF. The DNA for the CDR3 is TGTGCCAGCAGCTGGTCTAGCGGGGGCCACAATGAGCAGTTCTTC.